Below, 32 T cell receptor beta chains from the same sample are listed, as sequenced in a study of PD-1 blockade in classical Hodgkin lymphoma. Sequencing was performed with immunoSEQ multiplex PCR; in TCRdb, only in-frame clones are kept and a portion is missing. The sample shows roughly 61,000 clones, 80% to 90% of them seen only once. Each patient experienced a relapse that followed autologous stem cell transplantation, and brentuximab vedotin exposure varied. The input for sequencing was peripheral blood mononuclear cells (PBMCs), taken at baseline. These receptors all stem from a human donor with classical Hodgkin lymphoma.

The V call is TRBV29-1, the J call TRBJ1-1, with no clear D. This CDR3 spans 13 amino acids. Germline V gives CDR1 SQVTM, CDR2 ANQGSEA. Trimming removed 4 bases at V and 6 bases at J, with 15 bases between. As DNA, the CDR3 is TGCAGCGTTGGGACCCATGGGTACTCTGAAGCTTTCTTT. Translating gives CSVGTHGYSEAFF.

V gene TRBV6-5 combines with J gene TRBJ2-3; 11 bases fit TRBD2. The CDR3 has 15 amino acids. The J segment lost 2 bases and the V segment lost 7 bases, leaving 5 bases of the junction unmatched. The V gene's germline CDR1 is MNHEY and CDR2 SVGAGI. DNA for the CDR3: TGTGCCAGCAACAGGGGACTAGCGGTCACAGATACGCAGTATTTT. As protein: CASNRGLAVTDTQYF.

The genes are TRBV11-2 and TRBJ2-1; the match to TRBD1 covers 7 bases. V lost 3 bases to trimming and J lost 3 bases; unmatched junction nucleotides: 8. Germline V gene sequence: CDR1 SGHAT, CDR2 FQNNGV. The length of the CDR3 is 16 residues. Here the CDR3 DNA reads TGTGCCAGCAGCTTTCCTCGACAGGGTAGCTACAATGAGCAGTTCTTC. It yields the protein CASSFPRQGSYNEQFF.

J is TRBJ1-3 and V is TRBV11-2; D remains ambiguous. Germline V CDR1 and CDR2: SGHAT, FQNNGV. The CDR3 loop spans 13 amino acids. Trimming pared 11 bases from V and 2 bases from J, leaving 13 bases between. The CDR3 DNA sequence: TGTGCCGGTGGACCCTGGACTGGAAACACCATATATTTT. This gives the protein CAGGPWTGNTIYF.

J is TRBJ2-2 and V is TRBV18; the D call may be TRBD1 or TRBD2 (6 bases each). The CDR3 consists of 18 residues. Germline V CDR1 and CDR2: KGHSH, LQKENI. The ends were cut back, 1 base at V and 6 bases at J, with 21 bases in the middle. The CDR3 nucleotides read TGTGCCAGCTCACCACGTATAGCGGTTACAGGGTTTCCCGGGGAGCTGTTTTTT. It yields the protein CASSPRIAVTGFPGELFF.

The V and J genes are TRBV30 and TRBJ1-5, with 7 bases fitting TRBD1. CDR3 length equals 15 residues. V lost 4 bases to trimming and J lost 4 bases; unmatched junction nucleotides: 10. CDR1 is GTSNPN, CDR2 SVGIG, per germline (reference sequence). Here the CDR3 DNA reads TGTGCCTGGAACACCCGGGACAGTTCGAATCAGCCCCAGCATTTT. It is translated as CAWNTRDSSNQPQHF.

V gene TRBV5-4 combines with J gene TRBJ1-2; 10 bases are a match to TRBD1. CDR1 and CDR2 (germline): SGHNT, YYREEE (reference sequence). The CDR3 spans 16 residues. The junction had 7 bases not matched to a gene; V was cut back by 0 bases and J by 5 bases. CDR3: CASSLVDRGPTYGYTF. Written as DNA, the CDR3 is TGTGCCAGCAGCTTGGTCGACAGGGGGCCGACTTATGGCTACACCTTC. Full variable domain (missing parts from reference TRBV5-4 and TRBJ1-2): ETGVTQSPTHLIKTRGQQVTLRCSSQSGHNTVSWYQQALGQGPQFIFQYYREEENGRGNFPPRFSGLQFPNYSSELNVNALELDDSALYLCASSLVDRGPTYGYTFGSGTRLTVV.

The chain carries TRBV7-9 and TRBJ1-2; 8 nucleotides line up with TRBD1. There are 13 residues in the CDR3. Looked up from germline, CDR1 is SEHNR and CDR2 is FQNEAQ (reference sequence). Losses at the gene ends were 3 bases for V and 6 bases for J; bases not matched to a gene: 3. As DNA, the CDR3 is TGTGCCAGCAGCTTCGGACAGGGTGATGGCTACACCTTC. Encoded protein: CASSFGQGDGYTF. Using reference TRBV7-9 and TRBJ1-2 for the parts outside the CDR3, the full variable domain is DTGVSQNPRHKITKRGQNVTFRCDPISEHNRLYWYRQTLGQGPEFLTYFQNEAQLEKSRLLSDRFSAERPKGSFSTLEIQRTEQGDSAMYLCASSFGQGDGYTFGSGTRLTVV.

The CDR3 is CASSIKNDRMSSYNEQFF. CDR3 DNA sequence: TGTGCCAGCAGCATAAAAAATGACAGAATGAGCTCCTACAATGAGCAGTTCTTC. The rearrangement joins TRBV11-2 to TRBJ2-1; tentatively, D is TRBD1 (5 bases). The CDR3 is 18 residues long. V shed 5 bases and J shed 0 bases, with 20 bases lying between them. CDR1 and CDR2 (germline): SGHAT, FQNNGV. Combining the CDR3 with reference TRBV11-2 and TRBJ2-1 gives the whole variable domain EAGVAQSPRYKIIEKRQSVAFWCNPISGHATLYWYQQILGQGPKLLIQFQNNGVVDDSQLPKDRFSAERLKGVDSTLKIQPAKLEDSAVYLCASSIKNDRMSSYNEQFFGPGTRLTVL.

The chain combines TRBV7-2 with TRBJ1-2; maybe TRBD1 (6 bases). CDR1 SGHTA and CDR2 FQGNSA come from the germline V gene. The CDR3 spans 15 residues. The V end lost 4 bases, the J end lost 0 bases, and 12 bases lay between the germline ends. Written as DNA, the CDR3 is TGTGCCAGCAGCTCCTACAGGGATCCTAACTATGGCTACACCTTC. It specifies CASSSYRDPNYGYTF.

J is TRBJ1-1 and V is TRBV7-2; unclear D gene. The CDR3 loop spans 14 amino acids. Germline CDR1 reads SGHTA; CDR2 reads FQGNSA. Trimming shortened V by 3 bases and J by 1 base, and 9 bases separated the two germline ends. The CDR3 here is CASSFEVANTEAFF. CDR3 DNA: TGTGCCAGCAGCTTTGAGGTCGCGAACACTGAAGCTTTCTTT.

This chain links TRBV6-5 with TRBJ1-1; 9 nucleotides align to TRBD1. The length of the CDR3 is 15 residues. V shed 6 bases, J shed 0 bases, and the junction held 5 bases outside the gene matches. Looked up from germline, CDR1 is MNHEY and CDR2 is SVGAGI. The chain's CDR3 is CASSAQGALNTEAFF. The CDR3 DNA reads as TGTGCCAGCAGCGCACAGGGGGCATTGAACACTGAAGCTTTCTTT.

The rearrangement joins TRBV30 to TRBJ1-1, with no clear D. CDR3 length: 12 amino acids. V shed 3 bases and J shed 6 bases, with 11 bases lying between them. Germline V gives CDR1 GTSNPN, CDR2 SVGIG (reference sequence). The CDR3 loop reads CAWRGRVPEAFF. In DNA, the CDR3 is TGTGCCTGGAGGGGTCGGGTGCCTGAAGCTTTCTTT.

This clone was detected once. The rearrangement joins TRBV2 to TRBJ1-2; 8 nucleotides line up with TRBD1. V was pared by 10 bases and J by 7 bases, with 8 bases of the junction left unmatched. Germline lookup yields CDR1 SNHLY and CDR2 FYNNEI. This CDR3 has 12 amino acids. CDR3 DNA: TGTGCCAACTTGGACAGGGAGGGTGGCTACACCTTC. Its protein product is CANLDREGGYTF.

The CDR3 DNA reads as TGTGCCAGCTCACCACCGGGTGGTCCCTACGAGCAGTACTTC. Translating it yields CASSPPGGPYEQYF. The chain couples TRBV18 to TRBJ2-7, with D unclear. V shed 0 bases and J shed 2 bases, with 8 bases lying between them. Germline CDR1 KGHSH, CDR2 LQKENI. The CDR3 loop spans 14 amino acids.

As DNA, the CDR3 is TGTGCCAGCACCCCCGCCGGCAACCCGCCCGATACGCAGTATTTT. Its translation: CASTPAGNPPDTQYF. The V gene is TRBV5-4, the J gene TRBJ2-3; D not resolved. Trimming removed 6 bases from V and 6 bases from J, with 20 bases in between. The CDR3 consists of 15 residues. CDR1 is SGHNT and CDR2 is YYREEE in the germline V gene (reference sequence).

This clone was found once. J is TRBJ2-1 and V is TRBV7-8; D remains unclear. This CDR3 has 12 amino acids. Trimming shortened V by 5 bases and J by 9 bases, and 11 bases separated the two germline ends. Germline V lookup: CDR1 SGHVS, CDR2 FQNEAQ. CDR3 amino acids: CASSLLRFEQFF. The CDR3 region has the DNA TGTGCCAGCAGCCTTTTGCGGTTTGAGCAGTTCTTC.

The rearrangement links TRBV7-8 to TRBJ1-5; no firm D call. Germline values: CDR1 SGHVS, CDR2 FQNEAQ. V was cut by 5 bases and J by 5 bases, with 16 bases left in between. The CDR3 extends over 15 amino acids. The CDR3 loop is CASSLGPEADQPQHF. For the CDR3, the DNA is TGTGCCAGCAGCCTAGGTCCGGAAGCAGATCAGCCCCAGCATTTT.

This chain's CDR3 is CASSIVAGEPHNEQFF. CDR3 nucleotides: TGTGCCAGTAGTATAGTAGCGGGGGAGCCACACAATGAGCAGTTCTTC. The J gene is TRBJ2-1, the V gene TRBV19, with 9 nucleotides matching TRBD2. CDR3 length equals 16 residues. V lost 1 base to trimming and J lost 5 bases; unmatched junction nucleotides: 6. Germline V gives CDR1 LNHDA, CDR2 SQIVND (reference sequence).

This clone has a handful of counts. The V and J genes are TRBV5-4 and TRBJ2-1; 7 bases are a match to TRBD1. V dropped 3 bases and J dropped 4; count of bases not matched to a gene: 10. Germline CDR1 is SGHNT and CDR2 is YYREEE (reference sequence). The CDR3 totals 16 residues. The CDR3 bases are TGTGCCAGCAGCTCGGGAAGACAGGGCGGTTACAATGAGCAGTTCTTC. This codes for CASSSGRQGGYNEQFF.

V is TRBV6-1 and J is TRBJ2-5; TRBD2 matches 8 bases. This CDR3 comprises 15 residues. V lost 1 base, J lost 8 bases, and 9 bases stayed unmatched. In germline, CDR1 is MNHNS, CDR2 SASEGT. DNA of the CDR3: TGTGCCAGCAGTGAAGTTAGCGGGGCCCCGAAAACCCAGTACTTC. The encoded protein is CASSEVSGAPKTQYF.

The V gene is TRBV19, the J gene TRBJ1-2; no reliable D call. The V gene's germline CDR1 is LNHDA and CDR2 SQIVND (reference sequence). Trimming removed 3 bases at V and 4 bases at J, with 9 bases between. This CDR3 has 13 residues. The CDR3 DNA reads as TGTGCCAGTAGTATCGGGAGGAGCTATGGCTACACCTTC. Translation: CASSIGRSYGYTF.

This chain connects TRBV28 to TRBJ2-7; TRBD1 might be the D (7 bases). The CDR3 contains 12 residues. From germline, CDR1 is MDHEN and CDR2 SYDVKM. V lost 6 bases, J lost 3 bases, and 9 bases lay in between. The CDR3 is CASSQGGYEQYF. CDR3 coding DNA: TGTGCCAGCAGCCAGGGGGGCTACGAGCAGTACTTC.

This clone was seen more than once but under ten times. V and J are TRBV4-1 and TRBJ1-6; TRBD1 might be the D (6 bases). The CDR3 contains 15 residues. V was shortened by 1 base and J by 7 bases, with 11 bases between the two germline ends. Germline V gene sequence: CDR1 MGHRA, CDR2 YSYEKL. The DNA for the CDR3 is TGCGCCAGCAGCCAAGTCGGACAGAGGAATTCACCCCTCCACTTT. Translation gives CASSQVGQRNSPLHF.

This chain's CDR3 is CASSYSGTSGNTIYF. The CDR3 DNA reads as TGTGCCAGCAGTTACTCTGGGACGTCTGGAAACACCATATATTTT. This chain joins TRBV6-6 and TRBJ1-3; TRBD1 might be the D (5 bases). This CDR3 region has 15 residues. Germline lookup yields CDR1 MNHNY and CDR2 SVGAGI (reference sequence). V was pared by 0 bases and J by 1 base, with 7 bases between.

The chain uses TRBV7-6 and TRBJ2-1; D unresolved. V lost 8 bases to trimming and J lost 5 bases, with 4 bases between them. Germline V CDR1 and CDR2: SGHVS, FNYEAQ. The CDR3 runs to 10 residues. The CDR3, as DNA: TGTGCCAGCGGGGACAATGAGCAGTTCTTC. Residues: CASGDNEQFF.

The V call is TRBV30, the J call TRBJ1-1, with 10 bases identical to TRBD1. The CDR3 is made up of 13 amino acids. V lost 7 bases to trimming and J lost 3 bases; unmatched junction nucleotides: 5. CDR1 is GTSNPN, CDR2 SVGIG, per germline (reference sequence). This CDR3 reads CASDRGPHTEAFF. Here the CDR3 DNA reads TGTGCCTCCGACAGGGGGCCCCACACTGAAGCTTTCTTT.

The chain uses TRBV7-2 and TRBJ1-2; D remains ambiguous. Germline values: CDR1 SGHTA, CDR2 FQGNSA. V was clipped by 4 bases and J by 5 bases, with 11 bases between them. This CDR3 has 13 amino acids. As DNA, the CDR3 is TGTGCCAGCAGCTCCCCGAGAGGGTATGGCTACACCTTC. As protein: CASSSPRGYGYTF. Combining the CDR3 with reference TRBV7-2 and TRBJ1-2 gives the whole variable domain GAGVSQSPSNKVTEKGKDVELRCDPISGHTALYWYRQSLGQGLEFLIYFQGNSAPDKSGLPSDRFSAERTGGSVSTLTIQRTQQEDSAVYLCASSSPRGYGYTFGSGTRLTVV.

The genes are TRBV9 and TRBJ1-6; the D gene is possibly TRBD1 (6 bases). Germline loops: CDR1 SGDLS, CDR2 YYNGEE. CDR3 length equals 15 residues. V was trimmed by 0 bases and J by 11 bases, leaving 15 bases between them. The CDR3 coding sequence is TGTGCCAGCAGCGTAGTTAGGTCTACAGGGACACCCCTCCACTTT. This encodes CASSVVRSTGTPLHF.

This clone was recorded a few times. The chain couples TRBV5-1 to TRBJ1-1; D unclear. CDR3 length equals 12 residues. From germline, CDR1 is SGHRS and CDR2 YFSETQ. V gave up 0 bases and J gave up 3 bases, with 3 bases separating them. The CDR3, as DNA: TGCGCCAGCAGCTTGGGATACACTGAAGCTTTCTTT. This translates into CASSLGYTEAFF.

The chain has TRBV7-9 and TRBJ2-7, with D possibly matching TRBD1 (6 bases). The V gene lost 3 bases and the J gene lost 5 bases, with 17 bases spanning the gap. The germline V gene encodes CDR1 SEHNR and CDR2 FQNEAQ (reference sequence). The CDR3 is made up of 15 amino acids. In nucleotides, the CDR3 is TGTGCCAGCAGCTTCTGGACAGACCCTAGGGACGAGCAGTACTTC. Its translation is CASSFWTDPRDEQYF.

The chain links TRBV29-1 to TRBJ2-1, with a possible D match to TRBD1 (6 bases). Between the trimmed V and J ends, which lost 4 bases and 10 bases, there was a span of 11 bases. This CDR3 contains 11 residues. Germline assignment: CDR1 SQVTM and CDR2 ANQGSEA. As DNA, the CDR3 is TGCAGCGTTGGGGTCAGGGGAGAGCAGTTCTTC. It yields the protein CSVGVRGEQFF.